This TCR beta chain derives from a study of type 1 regulatory T cells. Study-level background: T-allo10 is an in vitro-generated, Tr1-enriched CD4 T cell product specific for alloantigen.

A few counts support this clonotype. Its antigen is unidentified. TCRdb re-called the reads with MiXCR, one entry per CDR3 protein. The sample comprises under 85,000 distinct CDR3 sequences, roughly 50% of which are singletons, and around 2.1% rests with the top ten. CDR1 is SGDLS and CDR2 is YYNGEE in the germline V gene. V was trimmed by 4 bases and J by 7 bases, leaving 14 bases between them. The length of the CDR3 is 13 residues. The sample comprised cultured non-Tr1 T cells, either the whole culture or a sorted T cell fraction (not recorded which). This receptor was obtained from a human donor in good health. The V gene is TRBV9, the J gene TRBJ1-2; no clear D gene. CDR3 protein: CASSLGLGSGYTF. The CDR3 DNA sequence: TGTGCCAGCAGCCTAGGCCTGGGATCTGGCTACACCTTC.